This T cell receptor (beta chain) is drawn from a study of T cell responses to AZD1222 COVID-19 vaccine. CDR1 LGHNA and CDR2 YNFKEQ come from the germline V gene. The CDR3 covers 15 residues. V was cut by 5 bases and J by 1 base, with 12 bases left in between. Assay used: immunoSEQ multiplex PCR; TCRdb lists only in-frame clones, some missing. The sample records some 130,000 clones, about nine tenths being singletons. The TCR was taken from an adult in good health. The rearrangement joins TRBV4-2 to TRBJ2-1; either TRBD1 or TRBD2 may supply D (5 bases each). The specimen comprised peripheral blood, sampled on day 0 of AZD1222 vaccination. The CDR3 loop reads CASSSRDASYNEQFF. The CDR3 DNA sequence: TGTGCCAGCAGCTCCCGGGACGCGTCCTACAATGAGCAGTTCTTC.